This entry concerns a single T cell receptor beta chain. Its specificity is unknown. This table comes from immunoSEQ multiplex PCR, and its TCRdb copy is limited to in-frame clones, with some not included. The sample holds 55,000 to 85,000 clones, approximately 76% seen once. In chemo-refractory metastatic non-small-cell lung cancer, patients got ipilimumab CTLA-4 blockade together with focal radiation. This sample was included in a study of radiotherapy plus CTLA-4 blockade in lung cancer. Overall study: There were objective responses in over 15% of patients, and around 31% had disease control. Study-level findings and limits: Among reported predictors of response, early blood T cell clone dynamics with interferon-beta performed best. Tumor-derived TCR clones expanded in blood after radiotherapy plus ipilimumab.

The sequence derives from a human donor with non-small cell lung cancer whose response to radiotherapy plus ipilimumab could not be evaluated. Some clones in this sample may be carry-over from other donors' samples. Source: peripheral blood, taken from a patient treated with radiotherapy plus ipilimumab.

The CDR3 coding sequence is TGCGCCAGCAGCGGGACAGGGGTCATCGCGACCCAGTACTTC. It yields the protein CASSGTGVIATQYF. The chain employs TRBV5-1 and TRBJ2-5; TRBD1 matches at 10 bases. This CDR3 spans 14 amino acids. V shed 4 bases, J shed 7 bases, and the junction held 7 bases outside the gene matches. CDR1 is SGHRS, CDR2 YFSETQ, per germline. The whole variable domain, remainder taken from reference TRBV5-1 and TRBJ2-5, is KAGVTQTPRYLIKTRGQQVTLSCSPISGHRSVSWYQQTPGQGLQFLFEYFSETQRNKGNFPGRFSGRQFSNSRSEMNVSTLELGDSALYLCASSGTGVIATQYFGPGTRLLVL.